The rows below give T cell receptor beta chains drawn from one sample of a study of blood T cells in healthy people across ages. MiXCR was run by TCRdb on the 5' RACE reads, yielding one entry per CDR3 protein. In the table there are about 640,000 distinct CDR3 sequences, about 54% of which are singletons. Sample: blood. Receptors originate from a man in his 60s in good health. Each CDR3 is given with its conserved first and last residue. A D gene is named only where the DNA matches it firmly. Only part of the rows carry a size: once, few, many, or a class if the clone is expanded.

V gene,clone size,J gene,D gene,CDR3 DNA,CDR3 protein
TRBV18,.,TRBJ2-4,.,TGTGCCAGCTCACCCGGCGTAGGCAACATTCAGTACTTC,CASSPGVGNIQYF
TRBV18,.,TRBJ2-7,.,TGTGCCAGCTCACTAGACAGGACCTCCTACGAGCAGTACTTC,CASSLDRTSYEQYF
TRBV2,.,TRBJ2-1,.,TGTGCCGGCAGTGCCCGGGGGCACTCCTACAATGAGCAGTTCTTC,CAGSARGHSYNEQFF
TRBV7-7,.,TRBJ2-1,.,TGTGCCAGCAGCCCCGGCACGTTCGGTGAGCAGTTCTTC,CASSPGTFGEQFF
TRBV6-2/TRBV6-3,.,TRBJ2-1,TRBD2,TGTACCAGCAGTTCCGGGATAGCGGGGGGCCGTGACAATGAGCAGTTCTTC,CTSSSGIAGGRDNEQFF
TRBV7-2,.,TRBJ2-5,.,TGTGCCAGCAGCTCGGTGGGGGGTCTCAGAGAGACCCAGTACTTC,CASSSVGGLRETQYF
TRBV12-3/TRBV12-4,.,TRBJ2-1,TRBD2,TGTGCCAGCAGCCAACTCCCTTCGGCTAGCGGGGGTCCCTCCTACAATGAGCAGTTCTTC,CASSQLPSASGGPSYNEQFF
TRBV12-3/TRBV12-4,.,TRBJ1-1,.,TGTGCCAGCAGTTTAGGGGTTGTGAACACTGAAGCTTTCTTT,CASSLGVVNTEAFF
TRBV10-3,.,TRBJ1-2,TRBD1,TGTGCCATCAGTGAGCAGGGGACAGGGCGGGCCTATGGCTACACCTTC,CAISEQGTGRAYGYTF
TRBV6-6,few,TRBJ1-2,TRBD1,TGTGCCAGCAGTTCCAGCAGAGACAGGGGGGGTGGCTACACCTTC,CASSSSRDRGGGYTF